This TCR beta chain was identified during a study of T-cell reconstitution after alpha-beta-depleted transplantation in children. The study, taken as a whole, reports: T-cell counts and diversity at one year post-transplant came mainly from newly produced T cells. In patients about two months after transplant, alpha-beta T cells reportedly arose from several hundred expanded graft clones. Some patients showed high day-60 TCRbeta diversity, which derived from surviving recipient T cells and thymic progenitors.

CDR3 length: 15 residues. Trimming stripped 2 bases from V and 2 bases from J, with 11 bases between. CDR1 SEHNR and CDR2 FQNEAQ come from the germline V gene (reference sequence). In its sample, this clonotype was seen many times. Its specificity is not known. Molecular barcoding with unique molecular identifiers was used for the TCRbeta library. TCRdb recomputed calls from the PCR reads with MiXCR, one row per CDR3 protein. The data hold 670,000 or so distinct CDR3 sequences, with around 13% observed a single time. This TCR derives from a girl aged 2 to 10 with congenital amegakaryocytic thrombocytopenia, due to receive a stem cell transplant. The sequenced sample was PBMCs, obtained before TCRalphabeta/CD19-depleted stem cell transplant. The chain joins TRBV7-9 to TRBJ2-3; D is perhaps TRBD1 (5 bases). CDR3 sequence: CASSLTGSHTDTQYF. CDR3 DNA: TGTGCCAGCAGCTTAACAGGTTCTCACACAGATACGCAGTATTTT.